This TCR beta chain emerged from a study of blood T cell repertoires in COVID-19. Background on the study: Researchers got acute and convalescent COVID-19 samples from the United States, Italy and Spain.

Authors' data handling: Cell counts per sample came from amplifying reference gene primers. The table came from immunoSEQ multiplex PCR; TCRdb's copy has only in-frame clones and leaves some out. V, J and clone size derive from that table, while D and trimming were established from the DNA sequence. The table lists about 63,000 clones, about 80% of them singletons. This clone was found a few times. The germline gives CDR1 SGHVS, CDR2 FNYEAQ. With 1 base clipped from V and 5 bases from J, the junction kept 7 bases outside the gene matches. The CDR3 totals 15 residues. The clonotype originates from a human donor in a cohort sampled during active COVID-19. The specimen sequenced was peripheral blood. V is TRBV7-6 and J is TRBJ2-5; 7 bases are a match to TRBD2. CDR3 amino acids: CASSLDVGGLETQYF. The CDR3 DNA is TGTGCCAGCAGCTTAGACGTGGGAGGGCTGGAGACCCAGTACTTC.